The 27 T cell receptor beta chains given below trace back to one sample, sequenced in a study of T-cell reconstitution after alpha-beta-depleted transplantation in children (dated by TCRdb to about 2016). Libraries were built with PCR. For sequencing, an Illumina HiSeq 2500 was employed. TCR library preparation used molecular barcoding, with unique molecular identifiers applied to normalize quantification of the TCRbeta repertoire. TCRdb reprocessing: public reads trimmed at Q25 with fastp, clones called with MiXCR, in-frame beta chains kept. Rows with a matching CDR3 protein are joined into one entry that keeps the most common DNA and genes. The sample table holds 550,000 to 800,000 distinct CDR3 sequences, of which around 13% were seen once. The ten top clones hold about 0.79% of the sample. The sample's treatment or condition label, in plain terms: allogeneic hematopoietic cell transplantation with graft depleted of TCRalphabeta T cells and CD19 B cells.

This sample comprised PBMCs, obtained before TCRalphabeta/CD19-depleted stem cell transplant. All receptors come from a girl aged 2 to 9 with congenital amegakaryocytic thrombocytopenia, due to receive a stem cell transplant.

CDR3 residues: CASSPALVGRGYEQYF. The CDR3 DNA follows: TGCGCCAGCAGCCCGGCGTTAGTTGGGAGAGGGTACGAGCAGTACTTC. The chain joins TRBV5-1 to TRBJ2-7; D is perhaps TRBD2 (5 bases). Trimming removed 4 bases at V and 4 bases at J, with 21 bases between. In germline, CDR1 is SGHRS, CDR2 YFSETQ. CDR3 length equals 16 residues. Full variable domain (missing parts from reference TRBV5-1 and TRBJ2-7): KAGVTQTPRYLIKTRGQQVTLSCSPISGHRSVSWYQQTPGQGLQFLFEYFSETQRNKGNFPGRFSGRQFSNSRSEMNVSTLELGDSALYLCASSPALVGRGYEQYFGPGTRLTVT.

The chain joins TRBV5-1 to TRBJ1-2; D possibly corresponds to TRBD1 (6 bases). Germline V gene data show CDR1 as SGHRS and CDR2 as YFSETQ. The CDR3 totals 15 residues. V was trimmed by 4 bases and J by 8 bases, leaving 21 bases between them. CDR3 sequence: CASSVLQGREGGYTF. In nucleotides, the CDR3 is TGCGCCAGCAGCGTCCTACAGGGAAGAGAGGGCGGCTACACCTTC.

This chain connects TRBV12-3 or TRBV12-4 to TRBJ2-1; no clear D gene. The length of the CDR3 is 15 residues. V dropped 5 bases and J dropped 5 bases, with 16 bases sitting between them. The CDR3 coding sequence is TGTGCCAGCAGTCCGCCTAGGTACTCAGACAATGAGCAGTTCTTC. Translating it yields CASSPPRYSDNEQFF.

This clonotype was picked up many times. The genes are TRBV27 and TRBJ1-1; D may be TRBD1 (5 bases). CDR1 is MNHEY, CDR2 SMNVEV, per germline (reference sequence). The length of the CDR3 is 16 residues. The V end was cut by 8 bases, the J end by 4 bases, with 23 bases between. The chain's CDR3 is CASGVLGSLGGTEAFF. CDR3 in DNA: TGTGCCAGCGGGGTGTTAGGTTCCCTCGGGGGCACTGAAGCTTTCTTT.

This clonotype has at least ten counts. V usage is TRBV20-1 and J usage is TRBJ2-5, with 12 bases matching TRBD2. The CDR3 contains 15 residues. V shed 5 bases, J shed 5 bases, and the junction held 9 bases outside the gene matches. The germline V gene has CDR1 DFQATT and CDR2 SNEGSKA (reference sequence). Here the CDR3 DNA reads TGCAGTGCTTTGCGACTAGCGGGAGCTCGGGAGACCCAGTACTTC. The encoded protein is CSALRLAGARETQYF.

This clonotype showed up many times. The CDR3 DNA follows: TGCAGTGCTAGAGTCGGGACTAGCGGGAGTGAGCAGTTCTTC. Translated, it gives CSARVGTSGSEQFF. This chain links TRBV20-1 with TRBJ2-1; 14 nucleotides align to TRBD2. The CDR3 runs 14 residues. The germline CDR1 and CDR2 sequences are DFQATT and SNEGSKA (reference sequence). After removal of 1 base from V and 9 bases from J, the junction contained 2 bases not matched to a gene.

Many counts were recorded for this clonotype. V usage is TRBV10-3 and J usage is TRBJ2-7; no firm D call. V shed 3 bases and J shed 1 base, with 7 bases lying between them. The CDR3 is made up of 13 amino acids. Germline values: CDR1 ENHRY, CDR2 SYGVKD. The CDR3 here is CAISDNQSYEQYF. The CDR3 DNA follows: TGTGCCATCAGTGATAACCAGTCCTACGAGCAGTACTTC.

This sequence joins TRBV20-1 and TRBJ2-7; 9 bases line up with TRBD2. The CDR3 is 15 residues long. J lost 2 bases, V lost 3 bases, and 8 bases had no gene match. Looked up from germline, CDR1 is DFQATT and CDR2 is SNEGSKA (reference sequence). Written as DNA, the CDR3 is TGCAGTGCTAGTTACTACGCGGGAGGGCCCTACGAGCAGTACTTC. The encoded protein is CSASYYAGGPYEQYF.

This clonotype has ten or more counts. The CDR3 DNA is TGTGCTCACAGGCCAGGGGGTGATAGCAATCAGCCCCAGCATTTT. Translating gives CAHRPGGDSNQPQHF. The V gene is TRBV6-1, the J gene TRBJ1-5, with TRBD1 matching over 7 bases. The CDR3 covers 15 residues. Germline lookup yields CDR1 MNHNS and CDR2 SASEGT.

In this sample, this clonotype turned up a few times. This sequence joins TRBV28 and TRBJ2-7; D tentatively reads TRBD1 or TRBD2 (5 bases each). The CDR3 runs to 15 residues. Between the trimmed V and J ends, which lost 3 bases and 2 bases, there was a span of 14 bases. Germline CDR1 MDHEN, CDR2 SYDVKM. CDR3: CASSFPRDGAYEQYF. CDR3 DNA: TGTGCCAGCAGTTTCCCCCGGGACGGAGCCTACGAGCAGTACTTC. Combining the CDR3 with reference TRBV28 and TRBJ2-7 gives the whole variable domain DVKVTQSSRYLVKRTGEKVFLECVQDMDHENMFWYRQDPGLGLRLIYFSYDVKMKEKGDIPEGYSVSREKKERFSLILESASTNQTSMYLCASSFPRDGAYEQYFGPGTRLTVT.

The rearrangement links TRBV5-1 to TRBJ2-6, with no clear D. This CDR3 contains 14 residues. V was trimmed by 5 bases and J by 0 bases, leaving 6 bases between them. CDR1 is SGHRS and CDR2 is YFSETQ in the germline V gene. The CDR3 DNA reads TGCGCCAGCAGACAGAGCTCTGGGGCCAACGTCCTGACTTTC. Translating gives CASRQSSGANVLTF.

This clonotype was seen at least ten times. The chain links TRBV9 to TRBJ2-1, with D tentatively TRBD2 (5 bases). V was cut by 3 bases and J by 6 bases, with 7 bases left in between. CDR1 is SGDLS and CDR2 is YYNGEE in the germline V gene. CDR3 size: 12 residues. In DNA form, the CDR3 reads TGTGCCAGCAGCGGGCTAGCCAATGAGCAGTTCTTC. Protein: CASSGLANEQFF.

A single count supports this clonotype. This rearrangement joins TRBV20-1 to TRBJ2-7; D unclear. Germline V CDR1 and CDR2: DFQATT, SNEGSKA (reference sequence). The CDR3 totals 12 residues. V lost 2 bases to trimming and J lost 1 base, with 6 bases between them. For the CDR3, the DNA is TGCAGTGCTAGACAGGCTTCCTACGAGCAGTACTTC. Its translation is CSARQASYEQYF.

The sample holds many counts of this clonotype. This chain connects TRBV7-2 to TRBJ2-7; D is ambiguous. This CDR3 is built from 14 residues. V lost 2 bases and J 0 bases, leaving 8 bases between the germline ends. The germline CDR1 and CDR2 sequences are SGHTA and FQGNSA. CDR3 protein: CASSLFGNSYEQYF. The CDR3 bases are TGTGCCAGCAGCTTATTCGGTAACTCCTACGAGCAGTACTTC.

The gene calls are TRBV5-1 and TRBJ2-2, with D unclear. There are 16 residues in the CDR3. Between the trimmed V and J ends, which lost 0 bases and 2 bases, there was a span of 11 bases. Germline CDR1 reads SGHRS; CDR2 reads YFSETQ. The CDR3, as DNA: TGCGCCAGCAGCTTGGATGGGCAGACCAACACCGGGGAGCTGTTTTTT. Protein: CASSLDGQTNTGELFF.

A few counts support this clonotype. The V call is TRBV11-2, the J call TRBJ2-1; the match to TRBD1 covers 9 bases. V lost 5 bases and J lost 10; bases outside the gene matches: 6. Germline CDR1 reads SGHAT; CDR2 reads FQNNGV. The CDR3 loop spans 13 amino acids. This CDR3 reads CASSPSGQGEQFF. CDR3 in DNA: TGTGCCAGCAGCCCCTCGGGACAGGGAGAGCAGTTCTTC.

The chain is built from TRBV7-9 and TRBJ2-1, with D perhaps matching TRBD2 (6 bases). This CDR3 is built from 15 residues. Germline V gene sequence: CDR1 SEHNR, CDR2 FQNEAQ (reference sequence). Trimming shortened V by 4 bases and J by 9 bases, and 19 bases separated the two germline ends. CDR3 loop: CASSSSETRRIEQFF. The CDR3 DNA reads TGTGCCAGCAGCTCGTCCGAGACTAGGAGGATTGAGCAGTTCTTC.

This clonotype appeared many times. The CDR3 DNA follows: TGTGCCAGCAGTGAGACGGGGCGCACAGATACGCAGTATTTT. Protein sequence: CASSETGRTDTQYF. This chain connects TRBV6-1 to TRBJ2-3; D may correspond to TRBD1 or TRBD2 (5 bases each). Germline CDR1 is MNHNS and CDR2 is SASEGT. Trimming removed 3 bases from V and 1 base from J, with 8 bases in between. The CDR3 spans 14 residues.

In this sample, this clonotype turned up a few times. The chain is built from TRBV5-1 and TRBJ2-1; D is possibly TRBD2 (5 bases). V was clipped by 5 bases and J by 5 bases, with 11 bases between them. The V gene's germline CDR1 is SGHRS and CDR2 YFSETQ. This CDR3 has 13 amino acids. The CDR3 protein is CASSWVRDNEQFF. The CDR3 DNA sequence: TGCGCCAGCAGTTGGGTGCGGGACAATGAGCAGTTCTTC. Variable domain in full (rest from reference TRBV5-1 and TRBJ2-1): KAGVTQTPRYLIKTRGQQVTLSCSPISGHRSVSWYQQTPGQGLQFLFEYFSETQRNKGNFPGRFSGRQFSNSRSEMNVSTLELGDSALYLCASSWVRDNEQFFGPGTRLTVL.

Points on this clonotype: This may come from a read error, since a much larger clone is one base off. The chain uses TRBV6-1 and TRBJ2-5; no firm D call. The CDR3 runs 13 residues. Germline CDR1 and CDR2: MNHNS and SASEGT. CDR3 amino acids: CAAKSDGLETKYF. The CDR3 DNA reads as TGTGCCGCAAAATCTGACGGTTTAGAGACCAAGTACTTC.

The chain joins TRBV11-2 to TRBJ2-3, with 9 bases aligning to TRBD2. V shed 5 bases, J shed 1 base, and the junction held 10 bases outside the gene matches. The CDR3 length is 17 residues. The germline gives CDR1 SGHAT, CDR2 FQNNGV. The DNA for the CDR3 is TGTGCCAGCAGCCCGGTGACTAGCGGAACCGGCACAGATACGCAGTATTTT. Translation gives CASSPVTSGTGTDTQYF.

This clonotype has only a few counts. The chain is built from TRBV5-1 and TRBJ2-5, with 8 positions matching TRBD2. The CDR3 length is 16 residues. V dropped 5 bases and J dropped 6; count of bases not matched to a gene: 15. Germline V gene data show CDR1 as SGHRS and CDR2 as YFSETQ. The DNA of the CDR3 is TGCGCCAGCAGATCGGGAGGGGCCTCGTCCTTTCAGACCCAGTACTTC. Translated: CASRSGGASSFQTQYF.

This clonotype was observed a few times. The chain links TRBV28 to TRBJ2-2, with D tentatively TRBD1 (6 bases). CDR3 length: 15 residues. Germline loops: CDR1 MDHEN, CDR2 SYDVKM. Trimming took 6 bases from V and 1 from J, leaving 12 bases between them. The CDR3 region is CASRQTGGNTGELFF. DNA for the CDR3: TGTGCCAGCAGGCAGACAGGAGGGAACACCGGGGAGCTGTTTTTT.

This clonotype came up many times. CDR3 in DNA: TGCGCCAGCAGCTCATACACAGAGAACACTGAAGCTTTCTTT. Amino acids: CASSSYTENTEAFF. V is TRBV5-1 and J is TRBJ1-1; no clear D gene. The CDR3 length is 14 residues. Trimming shortened V by 3 bases and J by 1 base, and 10 bases separated the two germline ends. CDR1 and CDR2 from the germline V gene are SGHRS and YFSETQ.

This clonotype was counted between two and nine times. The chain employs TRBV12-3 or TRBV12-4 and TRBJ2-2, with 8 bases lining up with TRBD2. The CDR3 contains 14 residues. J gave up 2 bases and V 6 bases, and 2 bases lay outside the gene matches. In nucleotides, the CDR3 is TGTGCCAGCAGGAGCGGGAGTAACACCGGGGAGCTGTTTTTT. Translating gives CASRSGSNTGELFF.

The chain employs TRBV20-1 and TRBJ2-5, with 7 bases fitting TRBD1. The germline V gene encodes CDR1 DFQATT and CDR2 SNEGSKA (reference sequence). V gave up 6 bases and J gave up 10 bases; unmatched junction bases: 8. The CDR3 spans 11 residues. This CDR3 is CSAKDRIDQYF. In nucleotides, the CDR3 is TGCAGTGCAAAGGACAGGATCGACCAGTACTTC.

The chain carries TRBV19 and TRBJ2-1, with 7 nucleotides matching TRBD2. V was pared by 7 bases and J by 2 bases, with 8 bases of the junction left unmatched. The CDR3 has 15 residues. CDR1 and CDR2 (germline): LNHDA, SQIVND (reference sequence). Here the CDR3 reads CASNGGRDPYNEQFF. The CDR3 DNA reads TGTGCCAGTAACGGCGGGAGAGACCCCTACAATGAGCAGTTCTTC.